Reported below is one TCR beta chain. No antigen is known for it. The sample originates from a study of metastatic and nonmetastatic thyroid tumors. Across the whole study: Comparison of repertoires was carried out across blood and tumor or nodule tissue from malignant and benign thyroid patients.

Regarding the study as a whole: Compared with benign nodules, malignant thyroid tumors were reported to have significantly higher TCR beta diversity in both blood and tumor.

In the original workflow: Building a distant-metastasis classifier for papillary thyroid cancer drew on CDR3 differences across clinicopathological groups. Using MiXCR, TCRdb reanalyzed the PCR reads. The V and J calls, along with clone size, are taken from TCRdb and not from the paper's own processing. The sample records around 23,000 clones, 28% being singletons. All patients reached thyroid surgery having received no treatment beforehand. Germline lookup yields CDR1 MNHNS and CDR2 SASEGT. With 6 bases clipped from V and 9 bases from J, the junction kept 5 bases outside the gene matches. The length of the CDR3 is 12 residues.

The V gene is TRBV6-1, the J gene TRBJ2-3; TRBD1 matches at 8 bases. Sequenced: tumor tissue. The source is a male donor with papillary thyroid cancer or a benign thyroid nodule (not recorded which). Some clones in this sample may be carry-over from other donors' samples. The CDR3 reads CASRSTGGTQYF. As DNA, the CDR3 is TGTGCCAGCAGATCCACAGGGGGGACGCAGTATTTT.